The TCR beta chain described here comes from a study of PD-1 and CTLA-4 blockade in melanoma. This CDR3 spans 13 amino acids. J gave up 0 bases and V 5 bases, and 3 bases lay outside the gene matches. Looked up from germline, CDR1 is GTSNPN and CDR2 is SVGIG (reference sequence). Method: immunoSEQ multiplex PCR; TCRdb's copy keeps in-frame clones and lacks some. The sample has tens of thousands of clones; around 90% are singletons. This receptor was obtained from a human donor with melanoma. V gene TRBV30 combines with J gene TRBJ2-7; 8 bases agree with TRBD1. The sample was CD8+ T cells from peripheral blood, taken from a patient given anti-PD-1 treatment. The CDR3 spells CAWGDRFSYEQYF. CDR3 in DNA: TGTGCCTGGGGGGACAGGTTCTCCTACGAGCAGTACTTC.